This TCR beta chain originates from a study of T cells in Graves' hyperthyroidism and ophthalmopathy. For the study at large: Peripheral blood was acquired at first diagnosis, ahead of any therapy whatsoever.

Per the germline V gene, CDR1 is SNHLY and CDR2 is FYNNEI. CDR3 length: 14 residues. The V segment lost 5 bases and the J segment 3 bases; nucleotides outside the gene matches: 5. This clonotype was counted at least ten times. Amplification targeted TCR beta CDR3 regions from RNA transcripts. HTBI primers were the set used in a first-round RT-PCR of the TCR CDR3. TCRdb re-derived calls from the multiplex PCR reads in MiXCR, one entry per CDR3 protein. The table has some 490,000 distinct CDR3 sequences, roughly 16% seen once. The V gene is TRBV2, the J gene TRBJ2-5; 8 bases map to TRBD1. The specimen was blood. This sequence originates from a woman aged 25 to 45 with Graves' ophthalmopathy. CDR3 bases: TGTGCCAGCAGTCTGGACAGGGTGGAAGAGACCCAGTACTTC. Protein sequence: CASSLDRVEETQYF.